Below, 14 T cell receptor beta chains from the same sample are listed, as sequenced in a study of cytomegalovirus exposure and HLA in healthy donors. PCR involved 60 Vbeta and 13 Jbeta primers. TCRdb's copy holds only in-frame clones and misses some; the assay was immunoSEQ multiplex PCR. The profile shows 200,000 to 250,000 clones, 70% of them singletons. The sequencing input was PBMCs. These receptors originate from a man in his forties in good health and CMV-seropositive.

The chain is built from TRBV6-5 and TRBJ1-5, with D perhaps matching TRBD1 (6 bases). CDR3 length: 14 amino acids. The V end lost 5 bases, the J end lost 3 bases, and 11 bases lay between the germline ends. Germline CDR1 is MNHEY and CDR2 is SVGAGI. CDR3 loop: CASSRDNTNQPQHF. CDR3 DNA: TGTGCCAGCAGTCGGGACAATACCAATCAGCCCCAGCATTTT.

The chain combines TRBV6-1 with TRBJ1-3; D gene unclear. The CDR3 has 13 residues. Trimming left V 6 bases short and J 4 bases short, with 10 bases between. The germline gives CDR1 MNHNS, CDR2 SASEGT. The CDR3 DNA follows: TGTGCCAGCAGCACGTCACAGGGAAACACCATATATTTT. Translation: CASSTSQGNTIYF.

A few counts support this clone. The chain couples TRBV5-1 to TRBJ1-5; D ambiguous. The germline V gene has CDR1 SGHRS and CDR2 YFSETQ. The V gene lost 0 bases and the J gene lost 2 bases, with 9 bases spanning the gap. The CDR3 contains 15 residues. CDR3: CASSLEGSGNQPQHF. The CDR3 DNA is TGCGCCAGCAGCTTGGAAGGTAGCGGCAATCAGCCCCAGCATTTT.

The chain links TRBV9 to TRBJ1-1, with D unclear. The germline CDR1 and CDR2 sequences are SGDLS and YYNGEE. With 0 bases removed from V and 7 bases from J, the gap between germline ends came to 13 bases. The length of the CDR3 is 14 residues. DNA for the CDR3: TGTGCCAGCAGCGTAGATGGTCCAGAGGGTGAAGCTTTCTTT. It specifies CASSVDGPEGEAFF.

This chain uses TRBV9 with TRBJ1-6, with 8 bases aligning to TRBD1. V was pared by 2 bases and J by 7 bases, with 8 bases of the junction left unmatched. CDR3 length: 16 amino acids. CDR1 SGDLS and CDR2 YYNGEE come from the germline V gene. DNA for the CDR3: TGTGCCAGCAGCGTGTCGGACAGGGCCACCAATTCACCCCTCCACTTT. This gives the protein CASSVSDRATNSPLHF.

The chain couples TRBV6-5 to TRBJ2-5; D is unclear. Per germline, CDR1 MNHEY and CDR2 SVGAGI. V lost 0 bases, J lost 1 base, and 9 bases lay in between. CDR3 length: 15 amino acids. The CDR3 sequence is CASSYSSRFQETQYF. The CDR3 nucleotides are TGTGCCAGCAGTTACTCGTCCAGGTTCCAAGAGACCCAGTACTTC.

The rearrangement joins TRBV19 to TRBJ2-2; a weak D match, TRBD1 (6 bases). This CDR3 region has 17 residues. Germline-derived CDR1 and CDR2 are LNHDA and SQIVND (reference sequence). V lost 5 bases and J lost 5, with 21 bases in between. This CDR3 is CASSPDPTGWGTGELFF. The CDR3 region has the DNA TGTGCCAGTAGTCCCGACCCGACAGGCTGGGGGACCGGGGAGCTGTTTTTT.

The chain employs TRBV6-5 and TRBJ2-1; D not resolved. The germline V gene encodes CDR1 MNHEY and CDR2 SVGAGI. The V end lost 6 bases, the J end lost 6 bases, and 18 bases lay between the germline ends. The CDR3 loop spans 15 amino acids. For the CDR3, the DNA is TGTGCCAGCAGCCATCAAGGCGGCCTAGGCAATGAGCAGTTCTTC. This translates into CASSHQGGLGNEQFF.

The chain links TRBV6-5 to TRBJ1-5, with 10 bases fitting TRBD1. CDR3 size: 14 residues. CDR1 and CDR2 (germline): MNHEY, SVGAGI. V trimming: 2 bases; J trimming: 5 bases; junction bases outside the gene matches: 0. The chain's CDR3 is CASSYGTGDQPQHF. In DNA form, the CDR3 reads TGTGCCAGCAGTTACGGGACAGGGGATCAGCCCCAGCATTTT.

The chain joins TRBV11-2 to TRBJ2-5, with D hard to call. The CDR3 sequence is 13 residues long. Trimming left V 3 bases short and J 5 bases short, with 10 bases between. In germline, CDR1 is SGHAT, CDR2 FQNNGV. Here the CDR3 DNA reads TGTGCCAGCAGCTTTACAATTTCTGAGACCCAGTACTTC. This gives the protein CASSFTISETQYF. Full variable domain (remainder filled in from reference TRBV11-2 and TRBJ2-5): EAGVAQSPRYKIIEKRQSVAFWCNPISGHATLYWYQQILGQGPKLLIQFQNNGVVDDSQLPKDRFSAERLKGVDSTLKIQPAKLEDSAVYLCASSFTISETQYFGPGTRLLVL.

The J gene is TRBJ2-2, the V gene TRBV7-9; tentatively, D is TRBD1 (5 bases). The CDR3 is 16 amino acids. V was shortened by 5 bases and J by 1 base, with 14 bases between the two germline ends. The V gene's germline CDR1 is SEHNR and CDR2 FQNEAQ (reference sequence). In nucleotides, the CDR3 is TGTGCCAGCAGCCACCGGGCGGACATGAACACCGGGGAGCTGTTTTTT. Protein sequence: CASSHRADMNTGELFF. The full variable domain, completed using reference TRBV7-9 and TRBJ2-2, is DTGVSQNPRHKITKRGQNVTFRCDPISEHNRLYWYRQTLGQGPEFLTYFQNEAQLEKSRLLSDRFSAERPKGSFSTLEIQRTEQGDSAMYLCASSHRADMNTGELFFGEGSRLTVL.

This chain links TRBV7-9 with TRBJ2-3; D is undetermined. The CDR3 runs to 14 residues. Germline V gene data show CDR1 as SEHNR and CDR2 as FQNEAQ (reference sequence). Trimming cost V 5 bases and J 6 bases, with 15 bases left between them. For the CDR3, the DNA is TGTGCCAGCAGCCCATCCCCTCGGAGCGATACGCAGTATTTT. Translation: CASSPSPRSDTQYF.

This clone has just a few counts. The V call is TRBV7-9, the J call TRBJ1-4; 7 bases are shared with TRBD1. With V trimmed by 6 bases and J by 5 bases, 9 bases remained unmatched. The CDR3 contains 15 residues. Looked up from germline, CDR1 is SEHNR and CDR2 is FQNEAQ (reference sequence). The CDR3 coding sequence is TGTGCCAGCAGTCAAGACAGGGAATGGAATGAAAAACTGTTTTTT. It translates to CASSQDREWNEKLFF.

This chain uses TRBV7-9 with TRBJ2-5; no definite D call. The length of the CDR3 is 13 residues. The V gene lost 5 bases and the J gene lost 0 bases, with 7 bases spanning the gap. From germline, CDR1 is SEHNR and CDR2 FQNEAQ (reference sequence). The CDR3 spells CASSRSNQETQYF. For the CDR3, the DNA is TGTGCCAGCAGCCGTAGCAACCAAGAGACCCAGTACTTC.